Sequencing of this TCR beta chain was carried out in a study of blood T cells in healthy people across ages. As for the study in general: The capture of about one barcoded beta molecule per two T cells was achieved by template switching.

Trimming took 5 bases from V and 7 from J; bases not matched to a gene: 12. Germline V gene data show CDR1 as SEHNR and CDR2 as FQNEAQ (reference sequence). The CDR3 totals 17 residues. Together with a sample-barcoded 5' primer, a J-beta primer mix was included in a second PCR lasting about 7 to 12 cycles. In TCRdb, the 5' RACE reads were re-called with MiXCR into one record per CDR3 protein. The data contain about a million distinct CDR3 sequences, 48% of them seen just once; the ten biggest clones take up about an eighth. As for this clonotype: What it binds is unknown.

Regarding the study as a whole: The fall in TCR beta diversity per million T cells was roughly linear with age. Since the PBMCs were unsorted, naive and antigen-experienced cells could not be conclusively compared. Diversity estimates from one million T cells were considered underestimates.

This receptor was taken from a young man in good health. This chain joins TRBV7-9 and TRBJ2-1; TRBD2 agrees at 12 bases. The sequenced material came from blood. The CDR3, as DNA: TGTGCCAGCAGCCCTGATTATCGGCTAGCGGGGGGGAATGAGCAGTTCTTC. Translating it yields CASSPDYRLAGGNEQFF.